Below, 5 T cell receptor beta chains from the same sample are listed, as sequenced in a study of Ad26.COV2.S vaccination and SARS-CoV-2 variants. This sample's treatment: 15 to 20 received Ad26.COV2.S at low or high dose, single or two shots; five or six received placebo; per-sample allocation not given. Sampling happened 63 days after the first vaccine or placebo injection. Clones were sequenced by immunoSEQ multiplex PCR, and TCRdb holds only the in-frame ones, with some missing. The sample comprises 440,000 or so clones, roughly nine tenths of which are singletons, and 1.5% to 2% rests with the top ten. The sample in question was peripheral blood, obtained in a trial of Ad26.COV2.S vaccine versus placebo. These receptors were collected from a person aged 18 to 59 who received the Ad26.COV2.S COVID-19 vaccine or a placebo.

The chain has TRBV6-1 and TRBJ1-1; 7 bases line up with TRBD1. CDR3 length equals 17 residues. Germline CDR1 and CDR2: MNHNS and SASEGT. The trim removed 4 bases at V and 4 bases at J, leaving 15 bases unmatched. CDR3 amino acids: CASSGARKQGRGTEAFF. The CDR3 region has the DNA TGTGCCAGCAGTGGGGCTCGAAAACAGGGGAGGGGCACTGAAGCTTTCTTT.

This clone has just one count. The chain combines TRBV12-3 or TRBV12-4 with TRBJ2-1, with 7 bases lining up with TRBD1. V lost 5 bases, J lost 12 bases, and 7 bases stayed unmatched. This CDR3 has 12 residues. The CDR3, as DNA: TGTGCCAGCAGTCGACAGGGATTGGGGCAGTTCTTC. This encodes CASSRQGLGQFF.

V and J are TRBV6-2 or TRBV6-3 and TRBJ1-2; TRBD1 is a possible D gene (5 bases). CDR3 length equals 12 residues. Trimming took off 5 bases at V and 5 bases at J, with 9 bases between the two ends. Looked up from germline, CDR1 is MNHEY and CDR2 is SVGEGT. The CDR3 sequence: CASSTTGYGYTF. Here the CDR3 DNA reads TGTGCCAGCAGTACTACAGGTTATGGCTACACCTTC.

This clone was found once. CDR3 residues: CASGEQGLGEQYF. DNA of the CDR3: TGTGCCAGCGGGGAACAGGGTCTGGGGGAGCAGTACTTC. The rearrangement uses TRBV6-5 and TRBJ2-7; possible D gene TRBD1, 6 bases. The CDR3 extends over 13 amino acids. Between the trimmed V and J ends, which lost 8 bases and 7 bases, there was a span of 18 bases. Germline CDR1 is MNHEY and CDR2 is SVGAGI.

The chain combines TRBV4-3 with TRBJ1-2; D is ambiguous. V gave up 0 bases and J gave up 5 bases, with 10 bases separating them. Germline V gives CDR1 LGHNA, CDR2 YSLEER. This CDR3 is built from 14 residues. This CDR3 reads CASSQDTGSYGYTF. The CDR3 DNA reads TGCGCCAGCAGCCAAGATACGGGCAGTTATGGCTACACCTTC.